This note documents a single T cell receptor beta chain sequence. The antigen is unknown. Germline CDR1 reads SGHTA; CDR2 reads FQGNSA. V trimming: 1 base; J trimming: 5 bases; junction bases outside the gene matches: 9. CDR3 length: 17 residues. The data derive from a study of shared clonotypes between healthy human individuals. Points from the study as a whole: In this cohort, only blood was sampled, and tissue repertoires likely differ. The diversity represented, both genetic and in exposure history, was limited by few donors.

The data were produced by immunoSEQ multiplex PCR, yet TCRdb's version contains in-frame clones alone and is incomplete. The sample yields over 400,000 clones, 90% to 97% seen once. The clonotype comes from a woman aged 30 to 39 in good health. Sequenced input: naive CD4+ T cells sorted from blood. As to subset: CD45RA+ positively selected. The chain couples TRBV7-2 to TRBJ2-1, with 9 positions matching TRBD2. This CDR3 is CASSLGGLADVNNEQFF. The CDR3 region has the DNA TGTGCCAGCAGCTTAGGGGGACTAGCAGACGTAAACAATGAGCAGTTCTTC.